The next 30 T cell receptor beta chains were all read from a single sample in a study of early T cells in non-severe SARS-CoV-2 infection. Each CDR3 protein gets one entry after TCRdb re-called the 5' RACE reads with MiXCR. The sample carries about 26,000 distinct CDR3 sequences, about 4% recorded once. Material for sequencing was whole blood. The receptor set was obtained from an adult who was a healthcare worker with PCR-confirmed SARS-CoV-2 infection or an uninfected control (not recorded which).

This clonotype was observed at least ten times. J is TRBJ2-5 and V is TRBV11-1; TRBD2 matches at 11 bases. Germline CDR1 reads SGHAT; CDR2 reads FQDESV (reference sequence). CDR3 length: 16 amino acids. J lost 4 bases, V lost 5 bases, and 9 bases had no gene match. The CDR3 DNA follows: TGTGCCAGCAGCCTCTCCCTAGCGGGAGGAGCAGAGACCCAGTACTTC. Translation gives CASSLSLAGGAETQYF. The whole variable domain, filled in from reference TRBV11-1 and TRBJ2-5, reads EAEVAQSPRYKITEKSQAVAFWCDPISGHATLYWYRQILGQGPELLVQFQDESVVDDSQLPKDRFSAERLKGVDSTLKIQPAELGDSAMYLCASSLSLAGGAETQYFGPGTRLLVL.

This clonotype was seen repeatedly, ten times or more. The V gene is TRBV5-4, the J gene TRBJ2-7; D is perhaps TRBD1 (5 bases). The CDR3 has 13 residues. Germline V gene data show CDR1 as SGHNT and CDR2 as YYREEE (reference sequence). Trimming removed 2 bases from V and 2 bases from J, with 8 bases in between. CDR3: CASSLGRAYEQYF. In DNA, the CDR3 is TGTGCCAGCAGCTTAGGCAGGGCCTACGAGCAGTACTTC.

In this sample, this clonotype turned up a few times. V usage is TRBV11-2 and J usage is TRBJ1-5; D is unclear. The V and J ends lost 1 base and 2 bases respectively, with 3 bases between them. This CDR3 is built from 13 residues. Germline V CDR1 and CDR2: SGHAT, FQNNGV. DNA of the CDR3: TGTGCCAGCAGCTTAGGCCGCAATCAGCCCCAGCATTTT. Its protein is CASSLGRNQPQHF.

This clonotype came up many times. The V call is TRBV12-3 or TRBV12-4, the J call TRBJ2-1; a possible D gene is TRBD1 (5 bases). The CDR3 runs to 15 residues. V shed 4 bases and J shed 1 base, with 11 bases lying between them. CDR3 sequence: CASSSLTESYNEQFF. CDR3 DNA: TGTGCCAGCAGTTCGCTGACAGAATCCTACAATGAGCAGTTCTTC.

This clonotype has at least ten counts. This chain connects TRBV20-1 to TRBJ2-5; 7 bases agree with TRBD1. After removal of 5 bases from V and 5 bases from J, the junction contained 17 bases not matched to a gene. This CDR3 comprises 16 residues. Germline CDR1 is DFQATT and CDR2 is SNEGSKA (reference sequence). DNA for the CDR3: TGCAGTGCTCCAGAGCGCGGCAGACAGGGTCAGGAGACCCAGTACTTC. This translates into CSAPERGRQGQETQYF.

This clonotype showed up many times. J is TRBJ2-1 and V is TRBV7-2; TRBD2 matches at 7 bases. CDR1 is SGHTA, CDR2 FQGNSA, per germline. CDR3 size: 11 residues. Trimming at V came to 1 base and at J to 14 bases, leaving 2 bases not matched to a gene. CDR3 DNA sequence: TGTGCCAGCAGCTTAGGCCTAGCGGAGTTCTTC. Its translation is CASSLGLAEFF.

V gene TRBV7-2 combines with J gene TRBJ2-1, with TRBD2 matching over 7 bases. CDR1 and CDR2 from the germline V gene are SGHTA and FQGNSA. The CDR3 spans 14 residues. V lost 5 bases, J lost 6 bases, and 7 bases stayed unmatched. CDR3 region: CASSPSGLLNEQFF. CDR3 DNA: TGTGCCAGCAGCCCTAGCGGATTACTCAATGAGCAGTTCTTC.

Within the sample, this clonotype is medium-sized. The chain recombines TRBV3-1 with TRBJ2-2; TRBD1 is a possible D gene (6 bases). V was trimmed by 7 bases and J by 6 bases, leaving 18 bases between them. This CDR3 is built from 15 residues. Germline V gives CDR1 LGHDT, CDR2 YNNKEL (reference sequence). The CDR3 sequence: CASTTTGHGSGELFF. CDR3 nucleotide sequence: TGTGCCAGCACCACGACGGGACATGGGTCCGGGGAGCTGTTTTTT.

This clonotype has ten or more counts. The chain is built from TRBV3-1 and TRBJ1-5, with D hard to call. Germline V CDR1 and CDR2: LGHDT, YNNKEL (reference sequence). V was cut by 0 bases and J by 4 bases, with 7 bases left in between. The CDR3 totals 14 residues. The CDR3 DNA follows: TGTGCCAGCAGCCAAGACAACGGGAATCAGCCCCAGCATTTT. Protein sequence: CASSQDNGNQPQHF.

Many counts were recorded for this clonotype. In nucleotides, the CDR3 is TGCAGTGCTAGAGTCAGTGCAGGGACAGGGGGCTACACCTTC. This sequence encodes CSARVSAGTGGYTF. This chain connects TRBV20-1 to TRBJ1-2; 9 nucleotides agree with TRBD1. V lost 1 base to trimming and J lost 8 bases; unmatched junction nucleotides: 8. CDR1 DFQATT and CDR2 SNEGSKA come from the germline V gene (reference sequence). This CDR3 comprises 14 residues.

This clonotype appeared many times. The rearrangement links TRBV27 to TRBJ2-6; D gene uncertain. Germline-derived CDR1 and CDR2 are MNHEY and SMNVEV (reference sequence). The germline V and J ends were trimmed by 3 bases and 0 bases, with 6 bases remaining between them. This CDR3 spans 15 amino acids. The CDR3 loop is CASSLAVSGANVLTF. CDR3 in DNA: TGTGCCAGCAGTTTGGCAGTCTCTGGGGCCAACGTCCTGACTTTC.

The table lists this clonotype with many counts. The chain uses TRBV6-4 and TRBJ2-7; possible D gene TRBD2, 5 bases. CDR1 MRHNA and CDR2 SNTAGT come from the germline V gene. Deletions cut 7 bases from V and 3 bases from J, with 13 bases between. The CDR3 is 13 amino acids. For the CDR3, the DNA is TGTGCCAGCAATCGCCCTGACTACTACGAGCAGTACTTC. Translating it yields CASNRPDYYEQYF.

This clonotype was counted ten times or more. The rearrangement links TRBV20-1 to TRBJ2-7; 11 bases are a match to TRBD1. Looked up from germline, CDR1 is DFQATT and CDR2 is SNEGSKA (reference sequence). The CDR3 spans 12 residues. V shed 6 bases, J shed 5 bases, and the junction held 3 bases outside the gene matches. CDR3 residues: CSARTGGDEQYF. The CDR3 DNA is TGCAGTGCGAGGACAGGGGGCGACGAGCAGTACTTC.

This clonotype was seen at least ten times. This chain uses TRBV7-6 with TRBJ2-3; D is perhaps TRBD1 (7 bases). The length of the CDR3 is 16 residues. V gave up 3 bases and J gave up 0 bases, with 13 bases separating them. Looked up from germline, CDR1 is SGHVS and CDR2 is FNYEAQ. The CDR3 here is CASSLVQGTSTDTQYF. CDR3 coding DNA: TGTGCCAGCAGCTTGGTACAGGGGACTAGCACAGATACGCAGTATTTT.

This clonotype was seen at least ten times. The CDR3 DNA follows: TGCGCCAGCAGGGACTCCGTCGGCACAGATACGCAGTATTTT. It encodes CASRDSVGTDTQYF. The chain uses TRBV5-1 and TRBJ2-3; D might be TRBD2 (5 bases). The CDR3 runs 14 residues. Trimming removed 5 bases at V and 1 base at J, with 11 bases between. Germline CDR1 is SGHRS and CDR2 is YFSETQ.

There are many counts of this clonotype. The V call is TRBV3-1, the J call TRBJ2-2, with 11 positions matching TRBD2. The junction had 13 bases not matched to a gene; V was cut back by 0 bases and J by 4 bases. The germline V gene has CDR1 LGHDT and CDR2 YNNKEL (reference sequence). This CDR3 contains 20 residues. Written as DNA, the CDR3 is TGTGCCAGCAGCCAAGATCAACGAGGTAGCGGGAGGGCCCCCACCGGGGAGCTGTTTTTT. This encodes CASSQDQRGSGRAPTGELFF. The full variable domain, in which reference TRBV3-1 and TRBJ2-2 provide the parts outside the CDR3, is DTAVSQTPKYLVTQMGNDKSIKCEQNLGHDTMYWYKQDSKKFLKIMFSYNNKELIINETVPNRFSPKSPDKAHLNLHINSLELGDSAVYFCASSQDQRGSGRAPTGELFFGEGSRLTVL.

This clonotype has only a few counts. This rearrangement joins TRBV12-3 or TRBV12-4 to TRBJ1-5; D gene unclear. Trimming removed 3 bases from V and 5 bases from J, with 14 bases in between. This CDR3 is built from 15 residues. Here the CDR3 DNA reads TGTGCCAGCAGTTTCCTAGCGGGAGCCGATCAGCCCCAGCATTTT. This encodes CASSFLAGADQPQHF.

This clonotype has a count of ten or more. The chain couples TRBV11-2 to TRBJ2-3; tentatively, D is TRBD1 or TRBD2 (5 bases each). The CDR3 is 15 residues long. Germline V gene data show CDR1 as SGHAT and CDR2 as FQNNGV. Trimming took 3 bases from V and 4 from J, leaving 14 bases between them. The CDR3 is CASSFRDRGADTQYF. The CDR3 coding sequence is TGTGCCAGCAGCTTCCGGGACCGAGGCGCAGATACGCAGTATTTT. The whole variable domain, filled in from reference TRBV11-2 and TRBJ2-3, reads EAGVAQSPRYKIIEKRQSVAFWCNPISGHATLYWYQQILGQGPKLLIQFQNNGVVDDSQLPKDRFSAERLKGVDSTLKIQPAKLEDSAVYLCASSFRDRGADTQYFGPGTRLTVL.

This clonotype was counted at least ten times. The genes are TRBV13 and TRBJ2-6; either TRBD1 or TRBD2 may fit D (5 bases each). The germline V and J ends were trimmed by 5 bases and 3 bases, with 14 bases remaining between them. The CDR3 sequence is 16 residues long. Looked up from germline, CDR1 is PRHDT and CDR2 is FYEKMQ (reference sequence). CDR3 nucleotides: TGTGCCAGCAGCGCCCTCCGGGACCGTGGGGCCAACGTCCTGACTTTC. Amino acid sequence: CASSALRDRGANVLTF.

This clonotype was recorded at least ten times. The chain is built from TRBV6-1 and TRBJ2-5, with D perhaps matching TRBD2 (5 bases). Per the germline V gene, CDR1 is MNHNS and CDR2 is SASEGT. The CDR3 covers 15 residues. V was trimmed by 5 bases and J by 0 bases, leaving 13 bases between them. CDR3: CASSYIPGYQETQYF. In DNA, the CDR3 is TGTGCCAGCAGTTATATCCCGGGATACCAAGAGACCCAGTACTTC.

CDR3 bases: TGCGCCAGCAGGCTAGCGGGAGACTCCTACAATGAGCAGTTCTTC. Its translation is CASRLAGDSYNEQFF. The rearrangement joins TRBV5-1 to TRBJ2-1, with 10 bases fitting TRBD2. The V segment lost 5 bases and the J segment 0 bases; nucleotides outside the gene matches: 2. Germline CDR1 is SGHRS and CDR2 is YFSETQ. This CDR3 contains 15 residues.

This clonotype showed up many times. This sequence joins TRBV7-9 and TRBJ2-3; a possible D gene is TRBD2 (6 bases). V was clipped by 8 bases and J by 0 bases, with 9 bases between them. CDR1 SEHNR and CDR2 FQNEAQ come from the germline V gene (reference sequence). The CDR3 is 13 residues long. This CDR3 reads CASGTPSTDTQYF. CDR3 DNA sequence: TGTGCCAGCGGGACTCCTAGCACAGATACGCAGTATTTT.

Ten or more counts support this clonotype. The chain employs TRBV7-9 and TRBJ1-2, with 9 bases lining up with TRBD1. Losses at the gene ends were 5 bases for V and 2 bases for J; bases not matched to a gene: 6. The CDR3 runs to 15 residues. CDR1 SEHNR and CDR2 FQNEAQ come from the germline V gene (reference sequence). The CDR3 region has the DNA TGTGCCAGCAGCCCGAACAGGGGGCTGAACTATGGCTACACCTTC. Protein sequence: CASSPNRGLNYGYTF. The full variable domain, its missing parts supplied by reference TRBV7-9 and TRBJ1-2, is DTGVSQNPRHKITKRGQNVTFRCDPISEHNRLYWYRQTLGQGPEFLTYFQNEAQLEKSRLLSDRFSAERPKGSFSTLEIQRTEQGDSAMYLCASSPNRGLNYGYTFGSGTRLTVV.

This chain joins TRBV9 and TRBJ2-5; D gene unclear. The CDR3 runs to 13 residues. The V gene lost 2 bases and the J gene lost 5 bases, with 10 bases spanning the gap. Per the germline V gene, CDR1 is SGDLS and CDR2 is YYNGEE. CDR3 sequence reads: CASSVSRSETQYF. The DNA for the CDR3 is TGTGCCAGCAGCGTGTCTCGCAGCGAGACCCAGTACTTC.

The table lists this clonotype with a few counts. The chain has TRBV4-3 and TRBJ2-1, with 7 bases lining up with TRBD2. The CDR3 runs 14 residues. V lost 4 bases and J lost 6; bases outside the gene matches: 6. Germline loops: CDR1 LGHNA, CDR2 YSLEER. The CDR3 protein is CASSLAGVSNEQFF. CDR3 nucleotide sequence: TGCGCCAGCAGCCTTGCGGGAGTTAGCAATGAGCAGTTCTTC.

This clonotype has at least ten counts. The chain carries TRBV7-8 and TRBJ2-5, with D hard to call. CDR3 length: 12 amino acids. Germline lookup yields CDR1 SGHVS and CDR2 FQNEAQ. V lost 2 bases and J 4 bases, leaving 5 bases between the germline ends. The CDR3 loop is CASSLLRETQYF. In nucleotides, the CDR3 is TGTGCCAGCAGCTTACTCCGAGAGACCCAGTACTTC.

This clonotype was picked up many times. This chain uses TRBV13 with TRBJ1-1, with D perhaps matching TRBD1 (5 bases). The CDR3 is 14 residues long. V was clipped by 1 base and J by 2 bases, with 8 bases between them. In germline, CDR1 is PRHDT, CDR2 FYEKMQ (reference sequence). CDR3 residues: CASSLVGGNTEAFF. DNA for the CDR3: TGTGCCAGCAGCTTAGTCGGGGGTAACACTGAAGCTTTCTTT. Complete variable domain (other parts from reference TRBV13 and TRBJ1-1): AAGVIQSPRHLIKEKRETATLKCYPIPRHDTVYWYQQGPGQDPQFLISFYEKMQSDKGSIPDRFSAQQFSDYHSELNMSSLELGDSALYFCASSLVGGNTEAFFGQGTRLTVV.

This clonotype was observed at least ten times. V gene TRBV6-1 combines with J gene TRBJ2-7, with 10 bases aligning to TRBD2. The length of the CDR3 is 13 residues. CDR1 is MNHNS, CDR2 SASEGT, per germline. J gave up 3 bases and V 11 bases, and 7 bases lay outside the gene matches. The CDR3 here is CAGAPSGSYEQYF. The DNA for the CDR3 is TGTGCCGGGGCCCCTAGCGGGAGCTACGAGCAGTACTTC.

This clonotype was seen at least ten times. This chain uses TRBV18 with TRBJ2-1; TRBD2 aligns across 11 bases. Per germline, CDR1 KGHSH and CDR2 LQKENI. This CDR3 region has 15 residues. The trim removed 4 bases at V and 8 bases at J, leaving 7 bases unmatched. The DNA for the CDR3 is TGTGCCAGCTCACAAGGGCTAGCGGGAGGAGATGAGCAGTTCTTC. This translates into CASSQGLAGGDEQFF. Full variable domain (missing parts from reference TRBV18 and TRBJ2-1): NAGVMQNPRHLVRRRGQEARLRCSPMKGHSHVYWYRQLPEEGLKFMVYLQKENIIDESGMPKERFSAEFPKEGPSILRIQQVVRGDSAAYFCASSQGLAGGDEQFFGPGTRLTVL.

In this sample, this clonotype turned up a few times. V usage is TRBV20-1 and J usage is TRBJ2-5; D gene ambiguous. Germline CDR1 DFQATT, CDR2 SNEGSKA (reference sequence). This CDR3 is 14 amino acids long. V shed 1 base and J shed 4 bases, with 13 bases lying between them. The CDR3 region is CSARVLQALETQYF. In DNA, the CDR3 is TGCAGTGCTAGAGTCTTACAAGCACTAGAGACCCAGTACTTC.